Presented here are 8 T cell receptor beta chains from one specimen sequenced in a study of blood T cell repertoires in COVID-19. The table came from immunoSEQ multiplex PCR; TCRdb's copy has only in-frame clones and leaves some out. Of over 150,000 clones in the sample, roughly 92% were seen once. Material: peripheral blood. These receptors were obtained from a man aged 30 to 45 with COVID-19, enrolled during active disease.

V usage is TRBV3-1 (or the pseudogene TRBV3-2) and J usage is TRBJ2-4; 11 nucleotides match TRBD2. V shed 4 bases, J shed 5 bases, and the junction held 7 bases outside the gene matches. From germline, CDR1 is LGHDT and CDR2 YNNKEL (reference sequence). This CDR3 has 16 residues. The CDR3: CASSPGSGGVENIQYF. CDR3 DNA sequence: TGTGCCAGCAGCCCGGGTAGCGGGGGGGTGGAAAACATTCAGTACTTC.

The chain uses TRBV6-5 and TRBJ1-2, with D hard to call. The CDR3 spans 13 residues. The germline CDR1 and CDR2 sequences are MNHEY and SVGAGI. V lost 5 bases and J lost 0, with 7 bases in between. CDR3 amino acids: CASSPQTNYGYTF. Written as DNA, the CDR3 is TGTGCCAGCAGTCCCCAGACTAACTATGGCTACACCTTC.

The chain employs TRBV6-5 and TRBJ1-6; 8 nucleotides line up with TRBD1. The CDR3 loop spans 14 amino acids. V dropped 6 bases and J dropped 8; count of bases not matched to a gene: 6. The germline gives CDR1 MNHEY, CDR2 SVGAGI. CDR3 in amino acids: CASRRDRGYSPLHF. Here the CDR3 DNA reads TGTGCCAGCAGGAGAGACAGGGGATATTCACCCCTCCACTTT.

The genes are TRBV10-2 and TRBJ2-2; 8 bases fit TRBD1. V lost 10 bases to trimming and J lost 8 bases; unmatched junction nucleotides: 9. This CDR3 is 13 amino acids long. CDR1 is WSHSY and CDR2 is SAAADI in the germline V gene. CDR3 in DNA: TGCGCCACTCTCCAGGGGGCATTGGGGGAGCTGTTTTTT. Translation gives CATLQGALGELFF.

The chain carries TRBV19 and TRBJ2-6, with a possible D match to TRBD2 (6 bases). Trimming pared 3 bases from V and 4 bases from J, leaving 13 bases between. CDR1 and CDR2 (germline): LNHDA, SQIVND (reference sequence). CDR3 length: 16 amino acids. CDR3 sequence reads: CASSIKGRKGANVLTF. The CDR3 coding sequence is TGTGCCAGTAGTATTAAAGGGAGGAAGGGGGCCAACGTCCTGACTTTC.

The genes are TRBV7-2 and TRBJ2-1; TRBD2 matches 14 bases. Per the germline V gene, CDR1 is SGHTA and CDR2 is FQGNSA. The CDR3 is made up of 17 amino acids. The trim removed 1 base at V and 5 bases at J, leaving 4 bases unmatched. The chain's CDR3 is CASSLVGTSGGNNEQFF. CDR3 bases: TGTGCCAGCAGCTTAGTAGGGACTAGCGGGGGAAACAATGAGCAGTTCTTC.

V usage is TRBV29-1 and J usage is TRBJ1-2; maybe TRBD1 (5 bases). V gave up 4 bases and J gave up 8 bases, with 20 bases separating them. The length of the CDR3 is 14 residues. CDR1 SQVTM and CDR2 ANQGSEA come from the germline V gene. The CDR3 coding sequence is TGCAGCGTTGTTGGGGCAGGCCGACTCGGGGGCTACACCTTC. Amino acids: CSVVGAGRLGGYTF.

V gene TRBV18 combines with J gene TRBJ1-4, with 10 bases lining up with TRBD1. This CDR3 spans 14 amino acids. J was trimmed by 8 bases and V by 3 bases; bases with no gene match: 3. The germline gives CDR1 KGHSH, CDR2 LQKENI. Written as DNA, the CDR3 is TGTGCCAGCTCACCCGGACAGGGGGGAGAAAAACTGTTTTTT. Residues: CASSPGQGGEKLFF.